Listed below are T cell receptor beta chains from one sample, sequenced in a study of T cell changes during pregnancy in multiple sclerosis. Profiled with immunoSEQ multiplex PCR; TCRdb holds only in-frame clones, not every one. The repertoire holds 40,000 or so clones, with 88% as singletons. The sequencing here drew on CD8+ T cells from peripheral blood mononuclear cells, taken in the third trimester of pregnancy. These receptors were obtained from a female donor with multiple sclerosis, enrolled in a pregnancy study. The CDR3 runs from the conserved cysteine through the conserved F or W. The D gene is left open where the match is weak. A row's size may be missing; if present it is once, few, many or a size class.

abundance | j_gene | d_gene | v_gene | CDR3nt | CDR3aa
NA | TRBJ2-1 | NA | TRBV19 | TGTGCCAGTAGTAGGATGGCAGGCTCCTACAATGAGCAGTTCTTC | CASSRMAGSYNEQFF
NA | TRBJ2-7 | NA | TRBV18 | TGTGCCAGCTCCCCTGCCAGGGGACAAGGCCCTCACGAGCAGTACTTC | CASSPARGQGPHEQYF
NA | TRBJ1-1 | TRBD1 | TRBV5-8 | TGTGCCAGCAGCTACGACAGGGAGAACACTGAAGCTTTCTTT | CASSYDRENTEAFF
NA | TRBJ2-2 | TRBD1 | TRBV28 | TGTGCCAGCAGTTCAGGACAGGGCGACACCGGGGAGCTGTTTTTT | CASSSGQGDTGELFF
NA | TRBJ2-3 | TRBD1 | TRBV6-5 | TGTGCCAGCAGTAAAAGACAGGGCGTGACGCAGTATTTT | CASSKRQGVTQYF
NA | TRBJ1-1 | TRBD1 | TRBV7-6 | TGTGCCAGCAGCTCGATGGGACAGACCGATGAAGCTTTCTTT | CASSSMGQTDEAFF
NA | TRBJ2-3 | TRBD1 | TRBV11-2 | TGTGCCAGCAGCTCAGAGGGACAGTTCACAGATACGCAGTATTTT | CASSSEGQFTDTQYF
NA | TRBJ1-1 | NA | TRBV15 | TGTGCCACCAGGCGTCCCCAGGGTATCAGGGCTTTCTTT | CATRRPQGIRAFF
NA | TRBJ1-4 | NA | TRBV5-4 | TGTGCCAGCAGCTTGCGCGGGGAGAAACTGTTTTTT | CASSLRGEKLFF
NA | TRBJ2-3 | NA | TRBV6-5 | TGTGCCAGCCAGCGACGGTACACAGATACGCAGTATTTT | CASQRRYTDTQYF
NA | TRBJ1-1 | NA | TRBV15 | TGTGCCACCAGCATCCGACAGAAGTCCACTGAAGCTTTCTTT | CATSIRQKSTEAFF
NA | TRBJ2-2 | NA | TRBV7-2 | TGTGCCAGCAGGGTCGAGACCGGGGAGCTGTTTTTT | CASRVETGELFF
NA | TRBJ2-1 | NA | TRBV6-5 | TGTGCCAGCAGTTACGAACAGAATTACAATGAGCAGTTCTTC | CASSYEQNYNEQFF
NA | TRBJ2-1 | TRBD2 | TRBV7-6 | TGTGCCAGCAGCTTACGGGCGGGGGGTATTGACAATGAGCAGTTCTTC | CASSLRAGGIDNEQFF
NA | TRBJ1-6 | NA | TRBV30 | TGTGCCTGGAGTGTACTAAGAGGATCAAATTCACCCCTCCACTTT | CAWSVLRGSNSPLHF
NA | TRBJ1-2 | TRBD1 | TRBV6-5 | TGTGCCAGCAGTTACCGGACAGGGAGCTATGGCTACACCTTC | CASSYRTGSYGYTF
NA | TRBJ1-1 | NA | TRBV7-8 | TGTGCCAGCAGCTTAGGGGGAAGGGGGACTGAAGCTTTCTTT | CASSLGGRGTEAFF
NA | TRBJ2-5 | TRBD2 | TRBV4-1 | TGCGCCAGCAGCCAATACGTTCGGGGAGGGGCCCAAGAGACCCAGTACTTC | CASSQYVRGGAQETQYF
NA | TRBJ1-2 | NA | TRBV19 | TGTGCCAGTAGTCCCCAGTTAATCAAACCGAGGGACTATGGCTACACCTTC | CASSPQLIKPRDYGYTF
NA | TRBJ1-1 | TRBD1 | TRBV10-2 | TGCGCCAGCAGTGTACAGGGGGCTGACACTGAAGCTTTCTTT | CASSVQGADTEAFF
NA | TRBJ2-3 | TRBD2 | TRBV5-6 | TGTGCCAGCAGCTTGGCTAGCGGGGGGGTAGATACGCAGTATTTT | CASSLASGGVDTQYF
NA | TRBJ1-1 | TRBD1 | TRBV6-1 | TGTGCCACCTGGACAGGACTTGAAGCTTTCTTT | CATWTGLEAFF
NA | TRBJ2-3 | NA | TRBV4-2 | TGTGCCAGCAGCCAAGTGGTCAGGGGTTTCGATACGCAGTATTTT | CASSQVVRGFDTQYF
NA | TRBJ1-3 | NA | TRBV30 | TGTGCGCGGGACGGAAGCTCTGGAAACACCATATATTTT | CARDGSSGNTIYF
NA | TRBJ1-2 | NA | TRBV7-2 | TGTGCCAGCAGCTTATCAGTCGGGGGGGGTGGCTACACCTTC | CASSLSVGGGGYTF
NA | TRBJ1-1 | NA | TRBV4-3 | TGCGCCAGCAGCCAAGGAGGCATGACTGAAGCTTTCTTT | CASSQGGMTEAFF
NA | TRBJ2-7 | NA | TRBV2 | TGTGCCAGCAGTCCTGACAGGTCCGGGTCTTTTTATGAGCAGTACTTC | CASSPDRSGSFYEQYF
NA | TRBJ1-2 | TRBD1 | TRBV30 | TGTGCCTGGAGCGCTACCCGGACAGGGTGGGGGGGCTACACCTTC | CAWSATRTGWGGYTF
once | TRBJ1-1 | NA | TRBV5-5 | TGTGCCAGCAGCCGCGCCGAGGATTTTGAAGCTTTCTTT | CASSRAEDFEAFF
few | TRBJ1-1 | NA | TRBV19 | TGTGCCAGTAGTATAGACGGCAGGTCCACTGAAGCTTTCTTT | CASSIDGRSTEAFF
NA | TRBJ2-1 | NA | TRBV12-5 | TGTGCTAGTGGTTTGGGGCTTTACAATGAGCAGTTCTTC | CASGLGLYNEQFF
once | TRBJ2-1 | NA | TRBV2 | TGTGCCACCGCGACAGCGACCAATGAGCAGTTCTTC | CATATATNEQFF
once | TRBJ1-1 | NA | TRBV2 | TGTGCCAGCAGTGGATTTACAGTGAACACTGAAGCTTTCTTT | CASSGFTVNTEAFF
NA | TRBJ2-1 | NA | TRBV30 | TGTGCCTGGAGTCCCGGAGAGCTCTCCTACAATGAGCAGTTCTTC | CAWSPGELSYNEQFF
many | TRBJ2-2 | NA | TRBV30 | TGTGCCTGGAGTCTCCTCACCGGGGAGCTGTTTTTT | CAWSLLTGELFF
once | TRBJ2-5 | NA | TRBV9 | TGTGCCAGCAGCCCCCCCCTATCAACGACCCAGTACTTC | CASSPPLSTTQYF
NA | TRBJ1-2 | TRBD1 | TRBV19 | TGTGCCAGTAGTACGGGACAGGCGGATGGCTACACCTTC | CASSTGQADGYTF
once | TRBJ2-7 | NA | TRBV7-9 | TGTGCCAGCAGCTTCCCGGACAGATACGAGCAGTACTTC | CASSFPDRYEQYF
NA | TRBJ1-1 | NA | TRBV28 | TGTGCCAGCAGTCCGCAGGGCTTGAACACTGAAGCTTTCTTT | CASSPQGLNTEAFF
NA | TRBJ1-1 | NA | TRBV9 | TGTGCCAGCAGCGTAGGGGGGAGGACTGAAGCTTTCTTT | CASSVGGRTEAFF
few | TRBJ2-1 | NA | TRBV7-6 | TGTGCCAGCAGCGTACGACTAGATGGCAATGAGCAGTTCTTC | CASSVRLDGNEQFF
NA | TRBJ1-6 | NA | TRBV21-1 | TGTGCCAGCAGCAAAGGGGGGAGGGTCAATTCACCCCTCCACTTT | CASSKGGRVNSPLHF
NA | TRBJ1-6 | NA | TRBV25-1 | TGTGCCAGCAGTGTAGCCCGCCAATCACCCCTCCACTTT | CASSVARQSPLHF
NA | TRBJ2-3 | NA | TRBV7-9 | TGTGCCAGCAGCTTAGCGTATGGCACAGATACGCAGTATTTT | CASSLAYGTDTQYF
NA | TRBJ2-7 | TRBD1 | TRBV30 | TGTGCCTGGAGTGTAGGACAGGGGCTTGCCTACGAGCAGTACTTC | CAWSVGQGLAYEQYF
NA | TRBJ1-1 | NA | TRBV7-8 | TGTGCCAGCAGCCCCCAGGGCTGGAACACTGAAGCTTTCTTT | CASSPQGWNTEAFF